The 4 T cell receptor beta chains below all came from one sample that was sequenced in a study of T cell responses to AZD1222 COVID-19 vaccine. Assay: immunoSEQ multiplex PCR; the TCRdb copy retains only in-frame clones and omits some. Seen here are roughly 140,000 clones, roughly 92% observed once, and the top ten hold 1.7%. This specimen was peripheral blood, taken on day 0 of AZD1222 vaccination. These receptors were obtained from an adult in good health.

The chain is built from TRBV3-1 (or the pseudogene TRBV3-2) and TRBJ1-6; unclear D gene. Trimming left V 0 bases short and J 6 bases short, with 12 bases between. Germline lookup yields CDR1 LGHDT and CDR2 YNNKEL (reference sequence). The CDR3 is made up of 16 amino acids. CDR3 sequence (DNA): TGTGCCAGCAGCCAAGAAGGTCACGCGAGTAATTCACCCCTCCACTTT. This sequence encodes CASSQEGHASNSPLHF.

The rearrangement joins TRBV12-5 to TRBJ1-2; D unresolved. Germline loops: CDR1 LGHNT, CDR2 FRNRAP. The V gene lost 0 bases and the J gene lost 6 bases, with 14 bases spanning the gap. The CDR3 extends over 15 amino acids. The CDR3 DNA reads TGTGCTAGTGGTTTGGTACGGGGAGGGTTAAATGGCTACACCTTC. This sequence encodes CASGLVRGGLNGYTF.

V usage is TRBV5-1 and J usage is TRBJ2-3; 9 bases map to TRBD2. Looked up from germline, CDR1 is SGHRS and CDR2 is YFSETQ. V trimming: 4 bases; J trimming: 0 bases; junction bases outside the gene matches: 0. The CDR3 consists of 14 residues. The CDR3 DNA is TGCGCCAGCAGCACTAGCGGGAGCACAGATACGCAGTATTTT. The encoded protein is CASSTSGSTDTQYF.

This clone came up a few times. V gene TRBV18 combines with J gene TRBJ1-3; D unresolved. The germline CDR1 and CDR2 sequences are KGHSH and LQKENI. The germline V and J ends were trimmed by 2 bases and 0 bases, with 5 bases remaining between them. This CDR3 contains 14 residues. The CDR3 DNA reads TGTGCCAGCTCACCAGGATTCTCTGGAAACACCATATATTTT. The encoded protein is CASSPGFSGNTIYF. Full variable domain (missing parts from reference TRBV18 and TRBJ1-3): NAGVMQNPRHLVRRRGQEARLRCSPMKGHSHVYWYRQLPEEGLKFMVYLQKENIIDESGMPKERFSAEFPKEGPSILRIQQVVRGDSAAYFCASSPGFSGNTIYFGEGSWLTVV.